This entry features one TCR beta chain sequence. The germline CDR1 and CDR2 sequences are GTSNPN and SVGIG (reference sequence). The CDR3 contains 13 residues. V trimming: 2 bases; J trimming: 4 bases; junction bases outside the gene matches: 2. The sample originates from a study of T cell changes during pregnancy in multiple sclerosis. Libraries were prepared by immunoSEQ multiplex PCR; TCRdb keeps only in-frame clonotypes and omits some of them. The sample gives 29,000 or so clones, about 91% of which show up once; around 7% is in the top ten. The chain combines TRBV30 with TRBJ1-2; 9 positions agree with TRBD1. The clonotype comes from a female donor with multiple sclerosis, enrolled in a pregnancy study. The material sequenced was CD8+ T cells from peripheral blood mononuclear cells, taken after pregnancy. The CDR3 is CAWSLGQGYGYTF. CDR3 coding DNA: TGTGCCTGGAGTTTGGGACAGGGCTATGGCTACACCTTC.